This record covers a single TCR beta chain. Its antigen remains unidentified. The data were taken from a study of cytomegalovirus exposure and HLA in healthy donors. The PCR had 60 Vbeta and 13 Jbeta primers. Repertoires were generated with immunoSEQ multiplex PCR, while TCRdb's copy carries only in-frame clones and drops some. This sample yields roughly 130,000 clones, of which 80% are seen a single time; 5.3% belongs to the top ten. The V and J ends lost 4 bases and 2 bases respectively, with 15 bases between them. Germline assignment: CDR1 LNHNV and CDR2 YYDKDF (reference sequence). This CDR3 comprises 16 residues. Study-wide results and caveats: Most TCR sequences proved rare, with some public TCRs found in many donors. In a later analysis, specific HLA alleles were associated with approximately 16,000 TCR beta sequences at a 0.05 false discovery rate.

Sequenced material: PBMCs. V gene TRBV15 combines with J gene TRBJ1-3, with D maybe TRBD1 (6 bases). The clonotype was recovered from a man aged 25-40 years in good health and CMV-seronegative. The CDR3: CATSTSQGYPGNTIYF. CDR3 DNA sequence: TGTGCCACCAGCACTTCTCAGGGGTACCCTGGAAACACCATATATTTT.